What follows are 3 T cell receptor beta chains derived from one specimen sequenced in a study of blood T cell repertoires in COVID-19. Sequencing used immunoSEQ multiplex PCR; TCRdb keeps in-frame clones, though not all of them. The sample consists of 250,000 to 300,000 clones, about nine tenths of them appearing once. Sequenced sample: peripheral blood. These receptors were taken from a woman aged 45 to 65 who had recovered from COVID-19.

CDR3 bases: TGTGCCAGTAGTGTGGGGCTAACGAGCGAGCAGTACTTC. This sequence encodes CASSVGLTSEQYF. V and J are TRBV19 and TRBJ2-7; tentative D call: TRBD1 (5 bases). The germline CDR1 and CDR2 sequences are LNHDA and SQIVND (reference sequence). V lost 5 bases to trimming and J lost 6 bases, with 14 bases between them. The CDR3 spans 13 residues.

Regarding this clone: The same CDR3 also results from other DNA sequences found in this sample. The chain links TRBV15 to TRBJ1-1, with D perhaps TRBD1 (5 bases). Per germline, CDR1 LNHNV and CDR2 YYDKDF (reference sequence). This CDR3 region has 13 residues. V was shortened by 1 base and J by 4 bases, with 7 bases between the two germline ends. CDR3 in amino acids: CATSRGGGTEAFF. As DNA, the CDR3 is TGTGCCACCAGCAGAGGGGGGGGCACTGAAGCTTTCTTT. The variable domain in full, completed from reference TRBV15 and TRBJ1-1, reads DAMVIQNPRYQVTQFGKPVTLSCSQTLNHNVMYWYQQKSSQAPKLLFHYYDKDFNNEADTPDNFQSRRPNTSFCFLDIRSPGLGDTAMYLCATSRGGGTEAFFGQGTRLTVV.

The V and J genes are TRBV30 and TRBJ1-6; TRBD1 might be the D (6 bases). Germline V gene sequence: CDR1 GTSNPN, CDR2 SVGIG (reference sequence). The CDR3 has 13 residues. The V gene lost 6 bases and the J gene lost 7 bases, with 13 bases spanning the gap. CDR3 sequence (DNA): TGTGCCTGCATACAGGGTTACAATTCACCCCTCCACTTT. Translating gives CACIQGYNSPLHF. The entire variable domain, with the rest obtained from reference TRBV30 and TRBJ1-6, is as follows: SQTIHQWPATLVQPVGSPLSLECTVEGTSNPNLYWYRQAAGRGLQLLFYSVGIGQISSEVPQNLSASRPQDRQFILSSKKLLLSDSGFYLCACIQGYNSPLHFGNGTRLTVT.